This T cell receptor (beta chain) appears in the sequencing data of a study of blood T cell repertoires in COVID-19 (TCRdb year 2020). Broadly, across the study: Samples from collaborators originated in the United States, Italy and Spain and spanned both the acute and convalescent phases of COVID-19. The dataset comprised deeply sampled blood TCRbeta repertoires from subjects exposed to, actively infected with, or recovered from COVID-19. The repertoires were released in a freely available public database intended as a resource for research on the immune response to SARS-CoV-2. The sample metadata nearly always contained a de-identified subject ID, COVID-19 status, age in years and sex. The material from the prospective study consisted of cDNA or gDNA derived from T cells, B-cell-depleted T cells, or PBMCs. The samples were drawn from the first 160 participants of the ongoing ImmuneRACE study and from some 1,300 subjects provided by 6 global collaborators. Where available, HLA class I and class II types were obtained from metadata supplied by the sample provider rather than from assay-based typing.

TCRbeta CDR3 regions were amplified from genomic DNA by means of the immunoSEQ Assay, a bias-controlled multiplex PCR. As for the authors' bioinformatics: Within the assay, amplification of reference gene primers was used to estimate how many nucleated cells each sample contained. To quantify the absolute abundance of each unique TCRbeta CDR3 rearrangement, sequence reads were collapsed and filtered. For each sample, productive Simpson clonality was calculated as the square root of Simpson's diversity index over productive rearrangements. The table was pulled from immuneACCESS by TCRdb, which kept in-frame rearrangements only. Such tables lose some clones; where checked, under half of the loss comes from unresolved V genes, and the rest has no known cause. The DNA was the basis for D and trimming; V, J and clone size are from that table. The sample profile shows about 160,000 clones; about 86% of them were found once. About 9.3% of the sample belongs to the ten largest clones.

Concerning this clone: No cognate antigen has been identified for it. Base quality data are lacking; no much larger clone is found one base away.

The full study reports these points: Clinical and demographic metadata were provided uncurated, with the amount varying by source and participant.

One collaborating source in Seattle enrolled patients during active infection and followed them longitudinally through the course of disease. Collaborating institutions collected whole blood in K2EDTA tubes following their own protocols. Collaborator samples were shipped for TCRbeta analysis as frozen whole blood, isolated PBMCs, or DNA extracted from either sample type. Sequences were obtained from peripheral blood. The TCR sequence derives from a woman aged 65 to 85 with COVID-19, enrolled during active disease.

The DNA reads as follows: TGTGCCAGCAGTTACTCTGGACATCAAGAGACCCAGTACTTC. The encoded protein is CASSYSGHQETQYF. The V and J segments used are TRBV6-2 or TRBV6-3 and TRBJ2-5; the D segment could be TRBD1, given 5 matching bases. At the junction V is shortened by 0 bases and J by 2 bases, with 7 bases in between. From a lookup of the germline V gene, CDR1 and CDR2 are MNHEY and SVGEGT. CDR3 length: 14 amino acids, cysteine to phenylalanine. The retained sequence is limited to the CDR3, 42 bases, with the frame set at the first base.